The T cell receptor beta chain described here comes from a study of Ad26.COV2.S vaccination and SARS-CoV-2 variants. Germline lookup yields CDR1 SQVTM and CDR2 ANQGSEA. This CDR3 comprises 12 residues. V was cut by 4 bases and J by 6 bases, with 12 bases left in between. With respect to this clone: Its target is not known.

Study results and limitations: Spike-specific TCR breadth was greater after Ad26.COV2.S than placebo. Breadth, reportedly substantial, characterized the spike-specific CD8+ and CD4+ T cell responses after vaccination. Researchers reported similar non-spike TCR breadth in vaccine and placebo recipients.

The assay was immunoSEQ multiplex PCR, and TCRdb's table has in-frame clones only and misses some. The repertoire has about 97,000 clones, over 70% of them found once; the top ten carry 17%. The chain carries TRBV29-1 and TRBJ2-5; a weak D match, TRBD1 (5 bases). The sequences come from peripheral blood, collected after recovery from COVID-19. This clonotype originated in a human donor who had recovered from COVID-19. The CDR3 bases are TGCAGCGTTGGTAGGGGCCGACAGACCCAGTACTTC. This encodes CSVGRGRQTQYF.